This TCR beta chain was sequenced for a study of T cells in Graves' hyperthyroidism and ophthalmopathy. From RNA transcripts, TCR beta CDR3 regions were amplified. TCR CDR3 regions were first amplified by RT-PCR with HTBI primers. MiXCR was run by TCRdb on the multiplex PCR reads, yielding one entry per CDR3 protein. The sample contains 500,000 or so distinct CDR3 sequences, roughly 15% of which appear only once. This clonotype occurred many times. This receptor was taken from a woman in her late teens or twenties with Graves' ophthalmopathy. Sequencing input: blood.

In DNA form, the CDR3 reads TGTGCCAGCAGCTTTGAGGGTAGGAGAGCTGCTAACTATGGCTACACCTTC. It specifies CASSFEGRRAANYGYTF. The chain combines TRBV5-6 with TRBJ1-2, with D hard to call. V was clipped by 2 bases and J by 0 bases, with 17 bases between them. Germline CDR1 and CDR2: SGHDT and YYEEEE. CDR3 length: 17 amino acids.